The 25 T cell receptor beta chains presented below share a single source sample, sequenced in a study of OX40 agonist ivuxolimab in advanced cancers. Measured with immunoSEQ multiplex PCR; TCRdb has only the in-frame clones, and not every one. The sample lists approximately 81,000 clones; roughly 91% were seen once. This specimen consisted of CD4+ or CD8+ T cells sorted from blood, obtained in a trial of the OX40 agonist ivuxolimab. Receptor source: an adult with an advanced solid tumor such as melanoma, head and neck, liver or kidney cancer.

The chain combines TRBV7-2 with TRBJ2-5; 7 nucleotides line up with TRBD2. Germline V gene lookup returns CDR1 SGHTA and CDR2 FQGNSA. With V trimmed by 0 bases and J by 0 bases, 4 bases remained unmatched. The CDR3 spans 16 residues. CDR3 protein: CASSLAGSGYQETQYF. DNA for the CDR3: TGTGCCAGCAGCTTAGCGGGTAGCGGGTACCAAGAGACCCAGTACTTC.

This clone appeared a single time. The chain joins TRBV9 to TRBJ1-1; TRBD1 is a possible D gene (6 bases). The V gene lost 0 bases and the J gene lost 6 bases, with 15 bases spanning the gap. The CDR3 is 15 amino acids. In germline, CDR1 is SGDLS, CDR2 YYNGEE. CDR3 sequence: CASSVAGTGGAEAFF. The CDR3 DNA sequence: TGTGCCAGCAGCGTAGCTGGAACGGGGGGCGCTGAAGCTTTCTTT.

This clone was observed a handful of times. This sequence joins TRBV6-6 and TRBJ2-5, with a weak D call TRBD1 (7 bases). Germline V CDR1 and CDR2: MNHNY, SVGAGI (reference sequence). The V end was cut by 5 bases, the J end by 7 bases, with 14 bases between. The CDR3 length is 13 residues. As DNA, the CDR3 is TGTGCCAGCAGTACAAGACAGGGAGGGACCCAGTACTTC. This gives the protein CASSTRQGGTQYF.

The chain combines TRBV5-4 with TRBJ2-5, with 10 nucleotides matching TRBD1. CDR1 is SGHNT, CDR2 YYREEE, per germline (reference sequence). V gave up 4 bases and J gave up 3 bases; unmatched junction bases: 3. The CDR3 sequence is 14 residues long. The CDR3 loop is CASSLGTGEETQYF. The CDR3 DNA reads TGTGCCAGCAGCCTCGGGACAGGGGAAGAGACCCAGTACTTC.

This chain joins TRBV7-9 and TRBJ2-1; 8 bases match TRBD2. This CDR3 comprises 14 residues. The trim removed 2 bases at V and 10 bases at J, leaving 7 bases unmatched. The germline V gene has CDR1 SEHNR and CDR2 FQNEAQ (reference sequence). In DNA, the CDR3 is TGTGCCAGCAGCTTACGGCGGGGGGCCTTAGAGCAGTTCTTC. Translating it yields CASSLRRGALEQFF.

The chain carries TRBV5-4 and TRBJ2-2; TRBD2 is a possible D gene (6 bases). V was cut by 4 bases and J by 3 bases, with 10 bases left in between. From germline, CDR1 is SGHNT and CDR2 YYREEE (reference sequence). The CDR3 has 14 residues. The CDR3 reads CASSPRLDTGELFF. CDR3 in DNA: TGTGCCAGCAGCCCCAGACTAGACACCGGGGAGCTGTTTTTT.

This rearrangement joins TRBV6-5 to TRBJ2-7; 7 positions match TRBD1. In germline, CDR1 is MNHEY, CDR2 SVGAGI. The CDR3 is 15 residues long. V dropped 5 bases and J dropped 3; count of bases not matched to a gene: 10. The CDR3 protein is CASSTTGVGDYEQYF. The CDR3 DNA follows: TGTGCCAGCAGTACCACAGGGGTTGGGGACTACGAGCAGTACTTC.

The chain is built from TRBV6-6 and TRBJ1-5; a possible D gene is TRBD1 (6 bases). This CDR3 has 15 amino acids. V lost 2 bases and J 2 bases, leaving 10 bases between the germline ends. CDR1 and CDR2 from the germline V gene are MNHNY and SVGAGI (reference sequence). CDR3 coding DNA: TGTGCCAGCAGTTACCTATCAGGGGGCAATCAGCCCCAGCATTTT. Translation: CASSYLSGGNQPQHF.

The gene calls are TRBV7-9 and TRBJ2-3, with 10 bases lining up with TRBD2. Germline V lookup: CDR1 SEHNR, CDR2 FQNEAQ (reference sequence). Unmatched junction bases numbered 14, after V lost 4 bases and J lost 4 bases. The CDR3 runs 18 residues. The CDR3 nucleotides are TGTGCCAGCAGCTCGGTAGCGGGGGGACCCAAACTCCCAGATACGCAGTATTTT. It specifies CASSSVAGGPKLPDTQYF. The full variable domain, its missing parts supplied by reference TRBV7-9 and TRBJ2-3, is DTGVSQNPRHKITKRGQNVTFRCDPISEHNRLYWYRQTLGQGPEFLTYFQNEAQLEKSRLLSDRFSAERPKGSFSTLEIQRTEQGDSAMYLCASSSVAGGPKLPDTQYFGPGTRLTVL.

V gene TRBV19 combines with J gene TRBJ1-1; D possibly corresponds to TRBD1 (6 bases). The CDR3 sequence is 18 residues long. V dropped 4 bases and J dropped 1 base, with 22 bases sitting between them. Germline CDR1 LNHDA, CDR2 SQIVND (reference sequence). The CDR3 bases are TGTGCCAGTAGTACTCACAGGGTTACCCAACTGGGGAACACTGAAGCTTTCTTT. Its protein product is CASSTHRVTQLGNTEAFF.

The chain couples TRBV18 to TRBJ1-5; D remains ambiguous. The V gene's germline CDR1 is KGHSH and CDR2 LQKENI. The CDR3 is made up of 17 amino acids. Trimming took 6 bases from V and 0 from J, leaving 18 bases between them. DNA of the CDR3: TGTGCCAGCTCTCCTGGAGGAGGTTGGTATAGCAATCAGCCCCAGCATTTT. Translating it yields CASSPGGGWYSNQPQHF.

This chain joins TRBV15 and TRBJ1-2; the match to TRBD1 covers 9 bases. With V trimmed by 0 bases and J by 4 bases, 6 bases remained unmatched. The CDR3 extends over 16 amino acids. Looked up from germline, CDR1 is LNHNV and CDR2 is YYDKDF (reference sequence). This CDR3 reads CATSREDRGGAYGYTF. CDR3 DNA: TGTGCCACCAGCAGAGAGGACAGGGGTGGGGCCTATGGCTACACCTTC.

J is TRBJ1-3 and V is TRBV14; the D is unclear. CDR3 length equals 12 residues. The V gene lost 3 bases and the J gene lost 5 bases, with 5 bases spanning the gap. Germline CDR1 and CDR2: SGHDN and FVKESK. The chain's CDR3 is CASSQSRNTIYF. The DNA of the CDR3 is TGTGCCAGCAGCCAGTCGCGAAACACCATATATTTT.

The chain has TRBV27 and TRBJ2-5; the D gene is possibly TRBD2 (5 bases). The germline V and J ends were trimmed by 3 bases and 5 bases, with 19 bases remaining between them. The length of the CDR3 is 16 residues. CDR1 and CDR2 from the germline V gene are MNHEY and SMNVEV (reference sequence). CDR3 sequence reads: CASSFLPGGSEETQYF. The DNA of the CDR3 is TGTGCCAGCAGTTTTCTGCCAGGAGGTTCGGAGGAGACCCAGTACTTC.

The V call is TRBV5-5, the J call TRBJ1-1; D is unresolved. The CDR3 is 15 residues long. Trimming cost V 0 bases and J 3 bases, with 12 bases left between them. Germline CDR1 reads SGHKS; CDR2 reads YYEKEE (reference sequence). The DNA for the CDR3 is TGTGCCAGCAGCTTGGGGGCCAGCCGGGACACTGAAGCTTTCTTT. Amino acids: CASSLGASRDTEAFF.

This chain joins TRBV4-3 and TRBJ1-5, with D tentatively TRBD1 (6 bases). CDR1 and CDR2 (germline): LGHNA, YSLEER. The CDR3 has 15 amino acids. Trimming pared 0 bases from V and 5 bases from J, leaving 11 bases between. This chain's CDR3 is CASSQEAGEDQPQHF. In DNA form, the CDR3 reads TGCGCCAGCAGCCAAGAGGCAGGGGAGGATCAGCCCCAGCATTTT.

The V and J genes are TRBV7-9 and TRBJ2-1, with D maybe TRBD1 (6 bases). Germline V gene lookup returns CDR1 SEHNR and CDR2 FQNEAQ (reference sequence). The CDR3 sequence is 12 residues long. Deletions cut 5 bases from V and 11 bases from J, with 13 bases between. CDR3 in DNA: TGTGCCAGCAGCCTCTCAGGGGTGAAGCAGTTCTTC. Its translation: CASSLSGVKQFF.

The chain carries TRBV7-9 and TRBJ2-1; either TRBD1 or TRBD2 may fit D (5 bases each). The CDR3 covers 15 residues. The ends were cut back, 5 bases at V and 4 bases at J, with 15 bases in the middle. In germline, CDR1 is SEHNR, CDR2 FQNEAQ (reference sequence). CDR3: CASSRGQGGYNEQFF. Here the CDR3 DNA reads TGTGCCAGCAGCCGCGGGCAGGGCGGATACAATGAGCAGTTCTTC.

This clone was found once. This sequence joins TRBV11-3 and TRBJ2-5, with 8 bases aligning to TRBD1. J lost 5 bases, V lost 5 bases, and 7 bases had no gene match. Germline V gene lookup returns CDR1 SGHNT and CDR2 YENEEA. There are 14 residues in the CDR3. The CDR3 nucleotides read TGTGCCAGCAGCAACGGACAGGGTACGGAGACCCAGTACTTC. The encoded protein is CASSNGQGTETQYF.

This chain joins TRBV5-7 and TRBJ1-2, with TRBD1 as a possible D gene (5 bases). TRBV5-7 falls under the ORF class, with uncertain function. This CDR3 contains 14 residues. The V gene lost 0 bases and the J gene lost 6 bases, with 12 bases spanning the gap. CDR3 sequence: CASSLGGRENGYTF. Written as DNA, the CDR3 is TGTGCCAGCAGCTTGGGGGGCAGGGAGAATGGCTACACCTTC.

As for this clone: The conserved closing phenylalanine or tryptophan is absent in this CDR3, likely reflecting a read error. The chain carries TRBV5-5 and TRBJ1-6; possibly TRBD1 for D (6 bases). Trimming left V 4 bases short and J 2 bases short, with 10 bases between. The CDR3 sequence is 15 residues long. CDR1 and CDR2 (germline): SGHKS, YYEKEE (reference sequence). The DNA for the CDR3 is TGTGCCAGCAGCGGGGGCAGGGCCTATAATTCACCCCTCCACCTT. This sequence encodes CASSGGRAYNSPLHL.

The CDR3 coding sequence is TGCAGCGCTGACAGGGGGCAGGAGACCCAGTACTTC. This gives the protein CSADRGQETQYF. This chain joins TRBV29-1 and TRBJ2-5; 10 bases match TRBD1. Germline V gives CDR1 SQVTM, CDR2 ANQGSEA. The CDR3 spans 12 residues. The V segment lost 7 bases and the J segment 5 bases; nucleotides outside the gene matches: 4.

This sequence joins TRBV4-3 and TRBJ1-1, with 9 positions matching TRBD1. Germline V gene lookup returns CDR1 LGHNA and CDR2 YSLEER. Trimming cost V 0 bases and J 11 bases; bases outside gene matches: 4. This CDR3 comprises 13 residues. The CDR3 here is CASSQDGTGLAFF. The CDR3 DNA is TGCGCCAGCAGCCAAGATGGGACAGGGTTGGCTTTCTTT.

This clone was recorded once. The chain links TRBV6-1 to TRBJ1-2; D unclear. This CDR3 has 14 residues. Trimming left V 0 bases short and J 8 bases short, with 13 bases between. Germline-derived CDR1 and CDR2 are MNHNS and SASEGT. The CDR3 spells CASSEARALGGYTF. CDR3 sequence (DNA): TGTGCCAGCAGTGAAGCTCGGGCTTTGGGCGGCTACACCTTC.

The gene calls are TRBV2 and TRBJ1-1; 8 bases are a match to TRBD1. CDR3 size: 12 residues. V dropped 6 bases and J dropped 8; count of bases not matched to a gene: 5. CDR1 SNHLY and CDR2 FYNNEI come from the germline V gene. The CDR3 here is CASRGQGLEAFF. In DNA form, the CDR3 reads TGTGCCAGCAGAGGACAGGGCTTGGAAGCTTTCTTT.